This T cell receptor beta chain was recorded in a study of spatial heterogeneity in lung cancer. About the research overall: Counts of TCR transcripts in tumor regions tracked strongly with a T cell module score that came from matched bulk RNA-seq.

Time point meaning: sample taken at primary tumor resection. Samples came from about 72 TRACERx patients with untreated early-stage lung cancer. Material for sequencing was whole RNA from tumor, nontumor lung or frozen PBMC, left unsorted. Findings and limits, study-wide: Expanded alpha and beta TCR counts within tumors tracked tumor mutation counts.

About this clonotype itself: Its specificity is unknown. This beta chain is a stray read from a library made for alpha chains; its abundance is not meaningful.

CDR1 is SGHRS and CDR2 is YFSETQ in the germline V gene. The V end lost 1 base, the J end lost 0 bases, and 8 bases lay between the germline ends. The CDR3 length is 15 residues. On each TCR cDNA molecule, a unique molecular identifier was present. TCRdb processed the 5' RACE reads anew with MiXCR; each CDR3 protein has one entry. The sample has around 530 distinct CDR3 sequences, more than 50% seen once. The material sequenced was lung tumor tissue, taken at surgery. This TCR was sampled from a male donor with early-stage non-small cell lung cancer. The chain carries TRBV5-1 and TRBJ2-1; D remains unclear. The CDR3 is CASSLRYRSYNEQFF. As DNA, the CDR3 is TGCGCCAGCAGCTTGCGGTACCGCTCCTACAATGAGCAGTTCTTC.